A single sample gave rise to the 18 T cell receptor beta chains below, sequenced in a study of blood T cell repertoires in COVID-19. Generated by immunoSEQ multiplex PCR, the TCRdb table keeps only in-frame clones and is missing some. The sample lists roughly 90,000 clones; approximately 85% were seen once. The sequenced sample consisted of peripheral blood. Receptors were obtained from an elderly woman with COVID-19, enrolled during active disease.

The chain couples TRBV27 to TRBJ2-3; 8 positions match TRBD1. CDR1 and CDR2 (germline): MNHEY, SMNVEV (reference sequence). The V gene end was trimmed by 3 bases and the J gene end by 0 bases; junction bases not matched to a gene: 2. The CDR3 runs 15 residues. As DNA, the CDR3 is TGTGCCAGCAGTTTCTCAGGGGGCAGCACAGATACGCAGTATTTT. Translated, it gives CASSFSGGSTDTQYF.

The chain links TRBV27 to TRBJ1-5; D uncertain. The CDR3 extends over 16 amino acids. The germline gives CDR1 MNHEY, CDR2 SMNVEV (reference sequence). The V end was cut by 5 bases, the J end by 2 bases, with 16 bases between. CDR3 amino acids: CASSPHLGGGNQPQHF. CDR3 bases: TGTGCCAGCAGTCCTCATCTAGGTGGTGGCAATCAGCCCCAGCATTTT.

The V gene is TRBV19, the J gene TRBJ1-5, with TRBD1 matching 7 bases. The CDR3 length is 15 residues. J lost 4 bases, V lost 7 bases, and 10 bases had no gene match. Germline V gene sequence: CDR1 LNHDA, CDR2 SQIVND (reference sequence). CDR3 residues: CASIPWAGGNQPQHF. CDR3 nucleotides: TGTGCCAGTATCCCATGGGCAGGGGGAAATCAGCCCCAGCATTTT.

The genes are TRBV19 and TRBJ2-1, with D perhaps TRBD2 (5 bases). Germline V gene sequence: CDR1 LNHDA, CDR2 SQIVND (reference sequence). Trimming removed 9 bases at V and 1 base at J, with 16 bases between. This CDR3 is built from 15 residues. CDR3 nucleotide sequence: TGTGCCAGCACCGCCAACTCGGGATCCTACAATGAGCAGTTCTTC. This codes for CASTANSGSYNEQFF.

The chain carries TRBV18 and TRBJ1-3; 7 nucleotides line up with TRBD1. The germline V gene encodes CDR1 KGHSH and CDR2 LQKENI. This CDR3 is built from 16 residues. J lost 0 bases, V lost 6 bases, and 8 bases had no gene match. The CDR3 region is CASSRQGGVSGNTIYF. For the CDR3, the DNA is TGTGCCAGCTCTCGGCAGGGGGGAGTCTCTGGAAACACCATATATTTT.

This chain links TRBV14 with TRBJ2-5; 8 bases align to TRBD1. With V trimmed by 3 bases and J by 3 bases, 6 bases remained unmatched. Germline-derived CDR1 and CDR2 are SGHDN and FVKESK. This CDR3 has 15 residues. CDR3 protein: CASSHRQGQKETQYF. The CDR3 nucleotides read TGTGCCAGCAGCCATCGACAGGGGCAGAAAGAGACCCAGTACTTC.

The V gene is TRBV28, the J gene TRBJ1-2; 7 positions match TRBD1. J lost 8 bases, V lost 8 bases, and 17 bases had no gene match. This CDR3 region has 15 residues. Germline CDR1 and CDR2: MDHEN and SYDVKM. CDR3 in DNA: TGTGCCAGCGGACAACCGGGACAGACGTGGAGGGGCTACACCTTC. It specifies CASGQPGQTWRGYTF.

The genes are TRBV3-1 (or the pseudogene TRBV3-2) and TRBJ2-1, with 9 bases fitting TRBD1. V lost 4 bases, J lost 4 bases, and 11 bases stayed unmatched. Germline loops: CDR1 LGHDT, CDR2 YNNKEL (reference sequence). The CDR3 loop spans 17 amino acids. CDR3 sequence: CASSRGGGTGIYNEQFF. The CDR3 nucleotides read TGTGCCAGCAGCCGTGGAGGAGGGACAGGGATTTACAATGAGCAGTTCTTC.

The rearrangement joins TRBV12-3 or TRBV12-4 to TRBJ1-2; D not resolved. The CDR3 consists of 13 residues. V was cut by 5 bases and J by 7 bases, with 14 bases left in between. The CDR3 bases are TGTGCCAGCAGTCCCTCGAACGCCGGTGGCTACACCTTC. Amino acids: CASSPSNAGGYTF.

This rearrangement joins TRBV9 to TRBJ1-6; D ambiguous. CDR3 length: 15 residues. Trimming cost V 0 bases and J 4 bases, with 8 bases left between them. The V gene's germline CDR1 is SGDLS and CDR2 YYNGEE. The CDR3 DNA sequence: TGTGCCAGCAGCGTAGCGGCAGGTTATAATTCACCCCTCCACTTT. This sequence encodes CASSVAAGYNSPLHF.

The chain has TRBV27 and TRBJ2-3, with 9 bases identical to TRBD2. The junction had 13 bases not matched to a gene; V was cut back by 5 bases and J by 10 bases. This CDR3 has 15 amino acids. Germline CDR1 reads MNHEY; CDR2 reads SMNVEV (reference sequence). CDR3 in amino acids: CASSTSGTSPGAQYF. The DNA of the CDR3 is TGTGCCAGCAGTACGTCCGGGACTAGCCCTGGCGCGCAGTATTTT.

The chain couples TRBV28 to TRBJ1-2; 9 nucleotides align to TRBD1. This CDR3 region has 13 residues. V lost 11 bases and J lost 6; bases outside the gene matches: 10. CDR1 is MDHEN and CDR2 is SYDVKM in the germline V gene. The CDR3 loop reads CAAPDRGTHGYTF. The CDR3 DNA is TGTGCCGCCCCGGACAGGGGTACCCATGGCTACACCTTC.

V usage is TRBV10-3 and J usage is TRBJ2-2; TRBD1 agrees at 10 bases. The CDR3 extends over 15 amino acids. The ends lost 4 bases at V and 3 bases at J; junction bases unmatched: 2. Germline V gene sequence: CDR1 ENHRY, CDR2 SYGVKD. CDR3: CAISAGTGDTGELFF. In DNA form, the CDR3 reads TGTGCCATCAGTGCCGGGACAGGGGACACCGGGGAGCTGTTTTTT.

J is TRBJ1-4 and V is TRBV19; D gene ambiguous. Germline assignment: CDR1 LNHDA and CDR2 SQIVND (reference sequence). The V end was cut by 1 base, the J end by 10 bases, with 4 bases between. CDR3 size: 11 residues. The CDR3 bases are TGTGCCAGTAGTATAGGCGGAAAACTGTTTTTT. Translated, it gives CASSIGGKLFF.

The V call is TRBV6-5, the J call TRBJ1-1; D uncertain. The V end was cut by 7 bases, the J end by 4 bases, with 7 bases between. Germline CDR1 reads MNHEY; CDR2 reads SVGAGI. The CDR3 totals 11 residues. CDR3 DNA: TGTGCCAGCATCTCTTTCACTGAAGCTTTCTTT. This gives the protein CASISFTEAFF.

The CDR3 loop is CASSLGLAGSTGELFF. In DNA form, the CDR3 reads TGTGCCAGCAGCTTAGGTCTAGCGGGGAGCACCGGGGAGCTGTTTTTT. The gene calls are TRBV7-7 and TRBJ2-2; 9 nucleotides match TRBD2. The CDR3 covers 16 residues. V shed 1 base and J 4 bases; nucleotides not matched to a gene: 4. The germline CDR1 and CDR2 sequences are SSHAT and FNYEAQ (reference sequence).

As DNA, the CDR3 is TGTGCCAGCAGTTACGCGCTGGACAGCTTTCTTGGCTACACCTTC. Protein sequence: CASSYALDSFLGYTF. The chain links TRBV6-6 to TRBJ1-2; tentative D call: TRBD1 (6 bases). Trimming pared 2 bases from V and 7 bases from J, leaving 17 bases between. CDR1 and CDR2 from the germline V gene are MNHNY and SVGAGI (reference sequence). CDR3 length: 15 residues.

The J gene is TRBJ1-1, the V gene TRBV3-1 (or the pseudogene TRBV3-2), with unresolved D. Germline V gene data show CDR1 as LGHDT and CDR2 as YNNKEL (reference sequence). The CDR3 is 12 amino acids. Between the trimmed V and J ends, which lost 1 base and 6 bases, there was a span of 6 bases. The CDR3: CASSQGGAEAFF. For the CDR3, the DNA is TGTGCCAGCAGCCAAGGGGGAGCTGAAGCTTTCTTT.